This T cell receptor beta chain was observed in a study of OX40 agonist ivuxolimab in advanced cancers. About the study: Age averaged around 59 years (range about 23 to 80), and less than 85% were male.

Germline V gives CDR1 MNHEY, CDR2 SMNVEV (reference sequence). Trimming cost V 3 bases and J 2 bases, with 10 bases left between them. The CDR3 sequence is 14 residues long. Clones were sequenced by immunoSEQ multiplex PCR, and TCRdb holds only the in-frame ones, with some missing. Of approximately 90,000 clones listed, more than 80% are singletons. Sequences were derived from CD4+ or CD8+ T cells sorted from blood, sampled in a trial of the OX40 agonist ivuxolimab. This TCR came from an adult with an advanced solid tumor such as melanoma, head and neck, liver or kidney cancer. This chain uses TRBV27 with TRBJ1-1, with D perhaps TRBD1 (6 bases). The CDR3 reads CASSFLQGNTEAFF. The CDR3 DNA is TGTGCCAGCAGTTTCCTACAGGGCAACACTGAAGCTTTCTTT.